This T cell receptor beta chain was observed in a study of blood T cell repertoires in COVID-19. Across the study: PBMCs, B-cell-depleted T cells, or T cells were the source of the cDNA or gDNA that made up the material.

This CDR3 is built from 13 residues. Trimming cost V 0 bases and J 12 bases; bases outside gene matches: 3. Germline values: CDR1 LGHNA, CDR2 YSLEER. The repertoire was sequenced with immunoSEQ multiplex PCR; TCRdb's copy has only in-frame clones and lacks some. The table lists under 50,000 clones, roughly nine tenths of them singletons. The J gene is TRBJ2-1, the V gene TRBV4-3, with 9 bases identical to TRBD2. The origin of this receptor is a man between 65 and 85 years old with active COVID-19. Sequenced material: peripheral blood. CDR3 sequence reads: CASSQDPAGGQFF. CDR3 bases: TGCGCCAGCAGCCAAGATCCAGCGGGGGGGCAGTTCTTC.